Listed below are T cell receptor beta chains from one sample, sequenced in a study of shared clonotypes between healthy human individuals. Clones were read by immunoSEQ multiplex PCR, and TCRdb kept only the in-frame ones, dropping some. The data show about 680,000 clones, less than 85% seen once. Input material: memory CD4+ T cells sorted from blood. The receptors derive from a woman aged 30 to 39 in good health. Both conserved end residues are part of each CDR3. D genes are given only for firm matches. Size tells how often a clone was seen (once, few, many) or the class of an expanded clone, and some rows leave it out.

J gene | clone size | D gene | V gene | CDR3 DNA | CDR3 protein
TRBJ1-3 | few | . | TRBV28 | TGTGCCAGCACCGACTCCGGGACATACTCTGGAAACACCATATATTTT | CASTDSGTYSGNTIYF
TRBJ2-7 | . | . | TRBV5-8 | TGTGCCAGCAGGCAGAACTACGAGCAGTACTTC | CASRQNYEQYF
TRBJ2-2 | few | TRBD2 | TRBV2 | TGTGCCAGCAGTACCGGACTAGCGGGAGAAGGTACCGGGGAGCTGTTTTTT | CASSTGLAGEGTGELFF
TRBJ1-5 | . | . | TRBV2 | TGTGCCAGCAGTGGAATGAGGGATCAGCCCCAGCATTTT | CASSGMRDQPQHF
TRBJ2-7 | few | . | TRBV10-2 | TGCGCCAGCAGTGACCCGCCCGAGGCACGCTACGAGCAGTACTTC | CASSDPPEARYEQYF
TRBJ2-7 | few | TRBD2 | TRBV9 | TGTGCCAGCAGCATAGGACTAGCGGGTGACTACGAGCAGTACTTC | CASSIGLAGDYEQYF
TRBJ2-7 | few | . | TRBV7-9 | TGTGCCAGCAGCTTAGCGTCCGGGGTGACCTACGAGCAGTACTTC | CASSLASGVTYEQYF
TRBJ2-2 | once | . | TRBV28 | TGTGCCAGCAGTTTAGACGAAATGAAGCTGTTTTTT | CASSLDEMKLFF
TRBJ2-1 | once | TRBD2 | TRBV5-1 | TGCGCCAGCAGCTTGGTTTTAGCGGGAGACCACGAGCAGTTCTTC | CASSLVLAGDHEQFF
TRBJ2-1 | . | . | TRBV2 | TGTGCCACCGGTAGGTTGGGGTCCTACAATGAGCAGTTCTTC | CATGRLGSYNEQFF
TRBJ2-7 | . | TRBD2 | TRBV5-1 | TGCGCCAGCAGCATGAACACGAACGGGAGGGCCTCTGAGCAGTACTTC | CASSMNTNGRASEQYF
TRBJ2-6 | . | . | TRBV6-4 | TGTGCCAGCAGTCAACGGATCTCACAAAGTCGGGCCAACGTCCTGACTTTC | CASSQRISQSRANVLTF
TRBJ2-1 | . | TRBD2 | TRBV10-3 | TGTGCCATCAGTTCCGGGACTAGCAGCAATGAGCAGTTCTTC | CAISSGTSSNEQFF
TRBJ2-3 | . | TRBD1 | TRBV5-1 | TGCGCCAGCAGCGAGACAGGGCCAGATACGCAGTATTTT | CASSETGPDTQYF
TRBJ1-1 | many | TRBD1 | TRBV18 | TGTGCCAGCTCAAATCGACAGGACAGGGGTGAAGCTTTCTTT | CASSNRQDRGEAFF
TRBJ1-2 | . | . | TRBV7-9 | TGTGCCAGCAGCTCAGGACGTTATGGCTACACCTTC | CASSSGRYGYTF
TRBJ1-1 | . | . | TRBV6-1 | TGTGCCACCCTGAGGCTCGCCAACACTGAAGCTTTCTTT | CATLRLANTEAFF
TRBJ1-1 | . | TRBD1 | TRBV7-6 | TGTGCCAGCAGCTCGATCCCCGGACAGGTTGGCACTGAAGCTTTCTTT | CASSSIPGQVGTEAFF
TRBJ1-1 | . | . | TRBV29-1 | TGCAGCGTTGTGGGTGGAACTGAAGCTTTCTTT | CSVVGGTEAFF
TRBJ2-2 | once | . | TRBV13 | TGTGCCAGCAGCCCACGGGATGGGGGAGCCGGGGAGCTGTTTTTT | CASSPRDGGAGELFF
TRBJ2-3 | . | . | TRBV11-2 | TGTGCCAGCAGCCCTACTCGCAGGGGCTTAGGCACAGATACGCAGTATTTT | CASSPTRRGLGTDTQYF
TRBJ2-7 | . | TRBD2 | TRBV28 | TGTGCCAGCAGTTCCGGGAGGGCCTACGAGCAGTACTTC | CASSSGRAYEQYF